This TCR beta chain was captured by sequencing in a study of beta chain features in type 1 diabetes. This clone turned up a few times. Its cognate antigen is unknown. Germline values: CDR1 LNHNV, CDR2 YYDKDF (reference sequence). CDR3 length: 15 residues. Trimming shortened V by 1 base and J by 6 bases, and 15 bases separated the two germline ends. The study reverse transcribed the entire isolated RNA, so it sequenced expressed TCRB transcripts. This table comes from immunoSEQ multiplex PCR, and its TCRdb copy is limited to in-frame clones, with some not included. The profile shows some 330,000 clones, roughly 12% of them singletons. Whole-study findings and limits: Type 1 diabetes patients showed a moderate but significant shortening of TCRB CDR3s in all four CD4+ subsets.

Sequencing was performed on naive CD4+ T cells from blood. The sequence was obtained from a woman under 30 with type 1 diabetes. The chain joins TRBV15 to TRBJ1-1, with a possible D match to TRBD1 (6 bases). CDR3 nucleotide sequence: TGTGCCACCAGCAGAGTTGGTAGGGGGAATGCTGAAGCTTTCTTT. Its translation is CATSRVGRGNAEAFF.